A selection of T cell receptor beta chains follows, all from one sample in a study of early T cells in non-severe SARS-CoV-2 infection. TCRdb independently ran MiXCR on the 5' RACE reads; one entry per CDR3 protein. The profile shows roughly 110,000 distinct CDR3 sequences, around 10% of them singletons. Input material: whole blood. Receptors were obtained from an adult who was a healthcare worker with PCR-confirmed SARS-CoV-2 infection or an uninfected control (not recorded which). Each CDR3 is given with its conserved first and last residue. A D gene is named only where the DNA matches it firmly. The size field is filled for only some rows; it gives once, few, many or a size class.

J gene: TRBJ2-2; V gene: TRBV7-6; clone size: .; D gene: .; CDR3 protein: CASSAVGELFF; CDR3 DNA: TGTGCCAGCAGCGCTGTCGGGGAGCTGTTTTTT
J gene: TRBJ2-1; V gene: TRBV2; clone size: .; D gene: .; CDR3 protein: CASSDQGRQQFF; CDR3 DNA: TGTGCCAGCAGTGACCAGGGGAGGCAGCAGTTCTTC
J gene: TRBJ2-3; V gene: TRBV6-5; clone size: .; D gene: TRBD2; CDR3 protein: CASSYSSGSPDTQYF; CDR3 DNA: TGTGCCAGCAGTTACTCCAGCGGGAGCCCAGATACGCAGTATTTT
J gene: TRBJ2-3; V gene: TRBV5-1; clone size: many; D gene: .; CDR3 protein: CASRKDSTDTQYF; CDR3 DNA: TGCGCCAGCAGAAAGGACTCCACAGATACGCAGTATTTT
J gene: TRBJ1-3; V gene: TRBV9; clone size: many; D gene: .; CDR3 protein: CASSPAELTGLSGNTIYF; CDR3 DNA: TGTGCCAGCAGCCCTGCTGAACTAACAGGACTCTCTGGAAACACCATATATTTT
J gene: TRBJ2-7; V gene: TRBV7-9; clone size: .; D gene: .; CDR3 protein: CASSLAYYEQYF; CDR3 DNA: TGTGCCAGCAGCTTAGCTTACTACGAGCAGTACTTC
J gene: TRBJ2-7; V gene: TRBV6-6; clone size: .; D gene: TRBD2; CDR3 protein: CASSYETSGTYEQYF; CDR3 DNA: TGTGCCAGCAGTTACGAGACTAGCGGGACCTACGAGCAGTACTTC
J gene: TRBJ2-7; V gene: TRBV11-2; clone size: many; D gene: .; CDR3 protein: CASSLGESGFSYEQYF; CDR3 DNA: TGTGCCAGCAGCTTAGGGGAGTCGGGATTCTCCTACGAGCAGTACTTC
J gene: TRBJ1-5; V gene: TRBV18; clone size: many; D gene: .; CDR3 protein: CASSPKNSVRDSNQPQHF; CDR3 DNA: TGTGCCAGCTCACCAAAAAATAGTGTCAGGGATAGCAATCAGCCCCAGCATTTT
J gene: TRBJ1-2; V gene: TRBV30; clone size: few; D gene: TRBD1; CDR3 protein: CAWRRDRPYGYTF; CDR3 DNA: TGTGCCTGGAGAAGGGACAGGCCCTATGGCTACACCTTC
J gene: TRBJ2-7; V gene: TRBV20-1; clone size: .; D gene: TRBD2; CDR3 protein: CSHFHSGGYEQYF; CDR3 DNA: TGCAGCCACTTTCACAGCGGGGGCTACGAGCAGTACTTC
J gene: TRBJ1-2; V gene: TRBV28; clone size: .; D gene: .; CDR3 protein: CASSLSSRGPYGYTF; CDR3 DNA: TGTGCCAGCAGTTTATCCTCTCGGGGACCCTATGGCTACACCTTC
J gene: TRBJ2-1; V gene: TRBV30; clone size: many; D gene: .; CDR3 protein: CAWSVDHFNYNEQFF; CDR3 DNA: TGTGCCTGGAGTGTAGATCACTTTAACTACAATGAGCAGTTCTTC
J gene: TRBJ2-1; V gene: TRBV27; clone size: .; D gene: .; CDR3 protein: CASSLMGYNEQFF; CDR3 DNA: TGTGCCAGCAGTTTAATGGGTTACAATGAGCAGTTCTTC
J gene: TRBJ2-1; V gene: TRBV20-1; clone size: few; D gene: TRBD2; CDR3 protein: CSARTSGSFGEQFF; CDR3 DNA: TGCAGTGCCAGGACTAGCGGGAGTTTCGGTGAGCAGTTCTTC
J gene: TRBJ2-7; V gene: TRBV4-3; clone size: .; D gene: .; CDR3 protein: CASSQDNSGYYEQYF; CDR3 DNA: TGCGCCAGCAGCCAAGATAATAGCGGTTACTACGAGCAGTACTTC
J gene: TRBJ2-3; V gene: TRBV5-1; clone size: many; D gene: .; CDR3 protein: CASSFGVDTQYF; CDR3 DNA: TGCGCCAGCAGCTTCGGTGTAGATACGCAGTATTTT
J gene: TRBJ1-4; V gene: TRBV9; clone size: few; D gene: .; CDR3 protein: CASSPRTADNEKLFF; CDR3 DNA: TGTGCCAGCAGCCCAAGGACAGCGGATAATGAAAAACTGTTTTTT
J gene: TRBJ1-1; V gene: TRBV6-1; clone size: many; D gene: TRBD1; CDR3 protein: CASSVRQGRGAFF; CDR3 DNA: TGTGCCAGCAGTGTGCGACAGGGAAGGGGAGCTTTCTTT
J gene: TRBJ2-2; V gene: TRBV20-1; clone size: .; D gene: .; CDR3 protein: CSASQGGFNTGELFF; CDR3 DNA: TGCAGTGCTTCTCAGGGCGGGTTTAACACCGGGGAGCTGTTTTTT
J gene: TRBJ1-5; V gene: TRBV12-3/TRBV12-4; clone size: .; D gene: .; CDR3 protein: CASSLSDIKPQHF; CDR3 DNA: TGTGCCAGCAGTTTATCGGACATTAAGCCCCAGCATTTT
J gene: TRBJ2-1; V gene: TRBV5-4; clone size: many; D gene: .; CDR3 protein: CASSFSGGGPNEQFF; CDR3 DNA: TGTGCCAGCAGCTTTTCTGGTGGGGGTCCCAATGAGCAGTTCTTC
J gene: TRBJ2-7; V gene: TRBV7-9; clone size: many; D gene: .; CDR3 protein: CASSFEGRLYEQYF; CDR3 DNA: TGTGCCAGCAGCTTCGAAGGGAGGCTCTACGAGCAGTACTTC
J gene: TRBJ2-1; V gene: TRBV5-1; clone size: many; D gene: .; CDR3 protein: CASSSLSSYNEQFF; CDR3 DNA: TGCGCCAGTAGTTCTCTGAGCTCCTACAATGAGCAGTTCTTC
J gene: TRBJ2-3; V gene: TRBV7-3; clone size: .; D gene: .; CDR3 protein: CASSLTVTNAQYF; CDR3 DNA: TGTGCCAGCAGCTTAACGGTCACGAATGCGCAGTATTTT
J gene: TRBJ2-1; V gene: TRBV7-9; clone size: few; D gene: TRBD1; CDR3 protein: CASSFTGGRNEQFF; CDR3 DNA: TGTGCCAGCAGCTTTACAGGGGGTAGGAATGAGCAGTTCTTC
J gene: TRBJ2-3; V gene: TRBV28; clone size: many; D gene: .; CDR3 protein: CASREGYDTQYF; CDR3 DNA: TGTGCCAGCAGGGAGGGGTACGATACGCAGTATTTT
J gene: TRBJ1-2; V gene: TRBV12-3/TRBV12-4; clone size: .; D gene: .; CDR3 protein: CASTPLGGVFGYTF; CDR3 DNA: TGTGCCAGCACCCCCCTCGGGGGCGTTTTCGGCTACACCTTC
J gene: TRBJ2-1; V gene: TRBV6-6; clone size: .; D gene: .; CDR3 protein: CASSSDSWYNEQFF; CDR3 DNA: TGTGCCAGCAGTTCGGATAGCTGGTACAATGAGCAGTTCTTC
J gene: TRBJ1-1; V gene: TRBV7-9; clone size: many; D gene: .; CDR3 protein: CASSKQGLNTEAFF; CDR3 DNA: TGTGCCAGCAGCAAACAAGGCTTGAACACTGAAGCTTTCTTT
J gene: TRBJ2-7; V gene: TRBV28; clone size: .; D gene: .; CDR3 protein: CASSWGRGSHEQYF; CDR3 DNA: TGTGCCAGCAGTTGGGGCAGGGGCTCCCACGAGCAGTACTTC
J gene: TRBJ2-3; V gene: TRBV7-2; clone size: few; D gene: TRBD2; CDR3 protein: CASRRGGPTDTQYF; CDR3 DNA: TGTGCCAGCCGGAGGGGAGGGCCTACAGATACGCAGTATTTT
J gene: TRBJ1-1; V gene: TRBV29-1; clone size: many; D gene: .; CDR3 protein: CSADYRVTEAFF; CDR3 DNA: TGCAGCGCGGATTACAGGGTAACTGAAGCTTTCTTT
J gene: TRBJ2-5; V gene: TRBV4-3; clone size: few; D gene: TRBD2; CDR3 protein: CASSQDLAAPPIQETQYF; CDR3 DNA: TGCGCCAGCAGCCAAGATCTAGCGGCACCTCCGATACAAGAGACCCAGTACTTC
J gene: TRBJ2-1; V gene: TRBV7-9; clone size: few; D gene: .; CDR3 protein: CASGGDHNEQFF; CDR3 DNA: TGTGCCAGCGGCGGGGACCACAATGAGCAGTTCTTC
J gene: TRBJ2-7; V gene: TRBV20-1; clone size: many; D gene: .; CDR3 protein: CSARGRARYEQYF; CDR3 DNA: TGCAGTGCTAGGGGGCGGGCACGCTACGAGCAGTACTTC
J gene: TRBJ2-7; V gene: TRBV12-3/TRBV12-4; clone size: many; D gene: TRBD1; CDR3 protein: CASSRRDRIYEQYF; CDR3 DNA: TGTGCCAGCAGTCGCCGGGACAGGATCTACGAGCAGTACTTC